These T cell receptor beta chains were read from a single sample in a study of blood T cells in healthy people across ages. TCRdb re-called the 5' RACE reads with MiXCR, one entry per CDR3 protein. The repertoire holds hundreds of thousands of distinct CDR3 sequences, with about three fifths as singletons. The sequencing input was blood. These receptors were obtained from a man aged 25 to 45 in good health. Each CDR3 is given with its conserved first and last residue. The D gene is left open where the match is weak. Where a row states a size, it is once, few, many or the class of an expanded clone; other rows omit it.

v_call: TRBV6-1; j_call: TRBJ2-1; clone_size: NA; d_call: NA; cdr3_nt: TGTGCCAGCAGGCCTGTTGGGAGCTCCTACAATGAGCAGTTCTTC; cdr3_aa: CASRPVGSSYNEQFF
v_call: TRBV2; j_call: TRBJ2-5; clone_size: few; d_call: NA; cdr3_nt: TGTGCCAGCACGGGGGCTATGCGTGGAGAGACCCAGTACTTC; cdr3_aa: CASTGAMRGETQYF
v_call: TRBV3-1; j_call: TRBJ2-6; clone_size: few; d_call: NA; cdr3_nt: TGTGCCAGCGCGCAGGGAACTCCCCTTGGGGCCAACGTCCTGACTTTC; cdr3_aa: CASAQGTPLGANVLTF
v_call: TRBV20-1; j_call: TRBJ2-1; clone_size: few; d_call: TRBD2; cdr3_nt: TGCAGTGCGGGCGGACTAGCGGGCCGTTACAATGAGCAGTTCTTC; cdr3_aa: CSAGGLAGRYNEQFF
v_call: TRBV28; j_call: TRBJ1-6; clone_size: NA; d_call: NA; cdr3_nt: TGTGCCAGCAGTCTATTCGGGGTCTCCTATAATTCACCCCTCCACTTT; cdr3_aa: CASSLFGVSYNSPLHF
v_call: TRBV20-1; j_call: TRBJ1-2; clone_size: few; d_call: TRBD1; cdr3_nt: TGCAGTGCTAGCGGACAGGTCAATAACTATGGCTACACCTTC; cdr3_aa: CSASGQVNNYGYTF
v_call: TRBV5-5; j_call: TRBJ1-1; clone_size: NA; d_call: NA; cdr3_nt: TGTGCCAGCAGCGCCGGGGCCACTGAAGCTTTCTTT; cdr3_aa: CASSAGATEAFF
v_call: TRBV6-4; j_call: TRBJ2-1; clone_size: NA; d_call: TRBD1; cdr3_nt: TGTGCCAGCAGTGAACACAGGGGTGGTTCCAATGAGCAGTTCTTC; cdr3_aa: CASSEHRGGSNEQFF
v_call: TRBV7-2; j_call: TRBJ2-3; clone_size: once; d_call: TRBD1; cdr3_nt: TGTGCCAGCAGCTTATCTGGGGGACAGGGAACGGATACGCAGTATTTT; cdr3_aa: CASSLSGGQGTDTQYF
v_call: TRBV5-1; j_call: TRBJ2-7; clone_size: NA; d_call: TRBD1; cdr3_nt: TGCGCCAGCGCCGCAGGACAGGGGGGTATGGAGGGGAGGTTGGGCCGCTACGAGCAGTACTTC; cdr3_aa: CASAAGQGGMEGRLGRYEQYF
v_call: TRBV6-1; j_call: TRBJ2-3; clone_size: NA; d_call: NA; cdr3_nt: TGTGCCAGCTACGGTCTTTGGAGCACAGATACGCAGTATTTT; cdr3_aa: CASYGLWSTDTQYF
v_call: TRBV29-1; j_call: TRBJ2-7; clone_size: NA; d_call: TRBD1; cdr3_nt: TGCAGCGTTGAAGGAGGACAGGGGGCGTTGTACGAGCAGTACTTC; cdr3_aa: CSVEGGQGALYEQYF
v_call: TRBV27; j_call: TRBJ2-7; clone_size: few; d_call: TRBD2; cdr3_nt: TGTGCCAGCAGTATAACTAGCGGGAACTACGAGCAGTACTTC; cdr3_aa: CASSITSGNYEQYF
v_call: TRBV28; j_call: TRBJ2-1; clone_size: NA; d_call: NA; cdr3_nt: TGTGCCAGCAGTTTATCGGAGAAGCAGTTCTTC; cdr3_aa: CASSLSEKQFF
v_call: TRBV4-3; j_call: TRBJ2-1; clone_size: few; d_call: NA; cdr3_nt: TGCGCCAGCAGCTGGACCGCCGTCGGGGAGCAGTTCTTC; cdr3_aa: CASSWTAVGEQFF
v_call: TRBV9; j_call: TRBJ2-3; clone_size: NA; d_call: TRBD2; cdr3_nt: TGTGCCAGCAGCGTAAGAGGGGCGGGGGGCCGCACAGATACGCAGTATTTT; cdr3_aa: CASSVRGAGGRTDTQYF
v_call: TRBV27; j_call: TRBJ2-1; clone_size: NA; d_call: TRBD2; cdr3_nt: TGTGCCAGCAGTTCGGGACTAGCTGACCAGGGGTTCTTC; cdr3_aa: CASSSGLADQGFF
v_call: TRBV20-1; j_call: TRBJ2-5; clone_size: NA; d_call: NA; cdr3_nt: TGCAGTGCTAGGGCCTCGGTTTACCAAGAGACCCAGTACTTC; cdr3_aa: CSARASVYQETQYF
v_call: TRBV9; j_call: TRBJ2-3; clone_size: NA; d_call: NA; cdr3_nt: TGTGCCAGCAGCGTAGCAACCCGGAGGCACACAGATACGCAGTATTTT; cdr3_aa: CASSVATRRHTDTQYF
v_call: TRBV20-1; j_call: TRBJ2-1; clone_size: few; d_call: NA; cdr3_nt: TGCAGTGCTAGGCAGAGCGCCACGTGGGTCAATGAGCAGTTCTTC; cdr3_aa: CSARQSATWVNEQFF
v_call: TRBV7-2; j_call: TRBJ2-7; clone_size: NA; d_call: NA; cdr3_nt: TGTGCCAGCAGCTTAGCCCACACCTACGAGCAGTACTTC; cdr3_aa: CASSLAHTYEQYF
v_call: TRBV7-9; j_call: TRBJ1-4; clone_size: NA; d_call: NA; cdr3_nt: TGTGCCAGCAGCTTAGTAGGTCAGCGCCCTAATGAAAAACTGTTTTTT; cdr3_aa: CASSLVGQRPNEKLFF
v_call: TRBV27; j_call: TRBJ1-2; clone_size: once; d_call: NA; cdr3_nt: TGTGCCAGCAGTCTTACAGGGATCTCCTTCGGCTACACCTTC; cdr3_aa: CASSLTGISFGYTF
v_call: TRBV4-3; j_call: TRBJ2-7; clone_size: NA; d_call: NA; cdr3_nt: TGCGCCAGCAGTTTAGGCGGACAGGAGGGAGACGAGCAGTACTTC; cdr3_aa: CASSLGGQEGDEQYF
v_call: TRBV20-1; j_call: TRBJ2-3; clone_size: NA; d_call: NA; cdr3_nt: TGCAGTGCTGTCCGACAGAGGCTCACGGATACGCAGTATTTT; cdr3_aa: CSAVRQRLTDTQYF
v_call: TRBV6-6; j_call: TRBJ1-5; clone_size: NA; d_call: TRBD1; cdr3_nt: TGTGCCAGCAGTTACCCACAGGGGAGGGATCAGCCCCAGCATTTT; cdr3_aa: CASSYPQGRDQPQHF
v_call: TRBV10-3; j_call: TRBJ2-3; clone_size: NA; d_call: NA; cdr3_nt: TGTGCCATCAGTGAGAAGAGCACAGATACGCAGTATTTT; cdr3_aa: CAISEKSTDTQYF
v_call: TRBV27; j_call: TRBJ2-5; clone_size: few; d_call: TRBD2; cdr3_nt: TGTGCCAGCACCCCTCGAGGACTAGCGGGACCACAATTAGGAGAGACCCAGTACTTC; cdr3_aa: CASTPRGLAGPQLGETQYF
v_call: TRBV5-1; j_call: TRBJ2-7; clone_size: few; d_call: TRBD2; cdr3_nt: TGCGCCAGCAGCTTTCGACTAGCGGGAGCCCAGCAGTACTTC; cdr3_aa: CASSFRLAGAQQYF
v_call: TRBV12-5; j_call: TRBJ1-5; clone_size: NA; d_call: NA; cdr3_nt: TGTGCTAGTGGCTGGGGGTGGTTGAGCAATCAGCCCCAGCATTTT; cdr3_aa: CASGWGWLSNQPQHF
v_call: TRBV6-5; j_call: TRBJ2-3; clone_size: few; d_call: NA; cdr3_nt: TGTGCCAGCAGTCCTAGGGGACTCAGAACAGATACGCAGTATTTT; cdr3_aa: CASSPRGLRTDTQYF
v_call: TRBV27; j_call: TRBJ2-3; clone_size: NA; d_call: TRBD1; cdr3_nt: TGTGCCAGCAGTCCTACAGGGGTCCCCCCAGATACGCAGTATTTT; cdr3_aa: CASSPTGVPPDTQYF
v_call: TRBV7-9; j_call: TRBJ2-7; clone_size: NA; d_call: TRBD2; cdr3_nt: TGTGCCAGCAGCTTGTTTCTAGCGGACGAGCAGTACTTC; cdr3_aa: CASSLFLADEQYF
v_call: TRBV11-2; j_call: TRBJ2-3; clone_size: NA; d_call: TRBD2; cdr3_nt: TGTGCCAGCAGCTCCTTGGAGAGGGTCCTGACTAGCTATAGCACAGATACGCAGTATTTT; cdr3_aa: CASSSLERVLTSYSTDTQYF
v_call: TRBV5-1; j_call: TRBJ2-1; clone_size: NA; d_call: TRBD1; cdr3_nt: TGCGCCAGCAGCTTGGCGGACAGGTCCTACAATGAGCAGTTCTTC; cdr3_aa: CASSLADRSYNEQFF
v_call: TRBV7-9; j_call: TRBJ2-1; clone_size: NA; d_call: TRBD2; cdr3_nt: TGTGCCAGCAGCTTAGAGAGCGGGAGGTTGCTTGAGCAGTTCTTC; cdr3_aa: CASSLESGRLLEQFF
v_call: TRBV11-2; j_call: TRBJ2-3; clone_size: NA; d_call: NA; cdr3_nt: TGTGCCAGCAGCTTAGAGTTCCGGGATAGTACGCAGTATTTT; cdr3_aa: CASSLEFRDSTQYF
v_call: TRBV7-2; j_call: TRBJ2-2; clone_size: NA; d_call: TRBD2; cdr3_nt: TGTGCCAGCAGCCCCGTTAGCGGGAGAAACGGGGAGCTGTTTTTT; cdr3_aa: CASSPVSGRNGELFF
v_call: TRBV28; j_call: TRBJ2-1; clone_size: NA; d_call: NA; cdr3_nt: TGTGCCAGCAGTTTAGCGGATGCCGCCCTAGGGAATGAGCAGTTCTTC; cdr3_aa: CASSLADAALGNEQFF
v_call: TRBV12-3/TRBV12-4; j_call: TRBJ2-1; clone_size: NA; d_call: TRBD2; cdr3_nt: TGTGCCAGCAGTTTATTAAGCGGGAGTACGGTTGAGCAGTTCTTC; cdr3_aa: CASSLLSGSTVEQFF
v_call: TRBV3-1; j_call: TRBJ2-1; clone_size: NA; d_call: NA; cdr3_nt: TGTGCCAGCAGCCAAGCCCTAGAGGGGCACAATGAGCAGTTCTTC; cdr3_aa: CASSQALEGHNEQFF
v_call: TRBV15; j_call: TRBJ2-1; clone_size: NA; d_call: NA; cdr3_nt: TGTGCCACCAGGCTAAACAATGAGCAATTCTTC; cdr3_aa: CATRLNNEQFF
v_call: TRBV27; j_call: TRBJ2-3; clone_size: NA; d_call: NA; cdr3_nt: TGTGCCAGCAGTTTATCAGAGATAACAGATACGCAGTATTTT; cdr3_aa: CASSLSEITDTQYF
v_call: TRBV25-1; j_call: TRBJ2-7; clone_size: few; d_call: TRBD2; cdr3_nt: TGTGCCAGCAGAATAGCGGGAGGGAACGAGCAGTACTTC; cdr3_aa: CASRIAGGNEQYF
v_call: TRBV12-3/TRBV12-4; j_call: TRBJ1-6; clone_size: NA; d_call: NA; cdr3_nt: TGTGCCAGCAACAACCGGGACGGAAATTCACCCCTCCACTTT; cdr3_aa: CASNNRDGNSPLHF
v_call: TRBV6-5; j_call: TRBJ2-2; clone_size: NA; d_call: NA; cdr3_nt: TGTGCCAGCATCCTGGACACCGGGGAGCTGTTTTTT; cdr3_aa: CASILDTGELFF
v_call: TRBV20-1; j_call: TRBJ1-4; clone_size: NA; d_call: NA; cdr3_nt: TGCAGTGCTAGAGGCCATCCGACCCCTAATGAAAAACTGTTTTTT; cdr3_aa: CSARGHPTPNEKLFF
v_call: TRBV12-3/TRBV12-4; j_call: TRBJ1-1; clone_size: NA; d_call: NA; cdr3_nt: TGTGCCAGCAGTTATGGGGCGAACACTGAAGCTTTCTTT; cdr3_aa: CASSYGANTEAFF
v_call: TRBV28; j_call: TRBJ2-7; clone_size: NA; d_call: NA; cdr3_nt: TGTGCCAGCAGTACCCGGATTTTCTACGAGCAGTACTTC; cdr3_aa: CASSTRIFYEQYF
v_call: TRBV30; j_call: TRBJ1-6; clone_size: NA; d_call: NA; cdr3_nt: TGTGCCTGGAGTGTACCGGACGGGGTATCCCACTTT; cdr3_aa: CAWSVPDGVSHF